A single sample is the source of the 5 T cell receptor beta chains below, sequenced in a study of shared clonotypes between healthy human individuals. The repertoire was sequenced with immunoSEQ multiplex PCR; TCRdb's copy has only in-frame clones and lacks some. The sample includes some 580,000 clones, about 97% of them seen just once. The sequenced sample was naive CD4+ T cells sorted from blood. The subset is: CD45RA+ positively selected. The receptor source for this set is a woman in her 30s in good health.

The chain uses TRBV5-8 and TRBJ2-7; D remains ambiguous. V lost 4 bases to trimming and J lost 0 bases, with 17 bases between them. CDR1 and CDR2 (germline): SGHTS, YDEGEE. This CDR3 spans 16 amino acids. The CDR3 region is CASSLRFRLSSYEQYF. In DNA form, the CDR3 reads TGTGCCAGCAGCCTGAGGTTCCGTTTGAGCTCCTACGAGCAGTACTTC.

This chain joins TRBV19 and TRBJ2-7, with D tentatively TRBD2 (5 bases). CDR1 is LNHDA and CDR2 is SQIVND in the germline V gene (reference sequence). V was cut by 6 bases and J by 0 bases, with 24 bases left in between. The CDR3 runs to 18 residues. CDR3 sequence reads: CASSNKLRAKKSSYEQYF. Here the CDR3 DNA reads TGTGCCAGTAGCAACAAGTTGAGGGCGAAGAAGAGCTCCTACGAGCAGTACTTC.

CDR3 in DNA: TGTGCCAGTAGTGCCGGGACTAGCGGAGCCCTGGGCTACGAGCAGTACTTC. Translated: CASSAGTSGALGYEQYF. The rearrangement joins TRBV19 to TRBJ2-7; TRBD2 matches 11 bases. Trimming cost V 5 bases and J 3 bases; bases outside gene matches: 12. This CDR3 has 17 residues. Germline lookup yields CDR1 LNHDA and CDR2 SQIVND (reference sequence).

The chain couples TRBV9 to TRBJ1-4, with D possibly matching TRBD1 (5 bases). V was trimmed by 4 bases and J by 7 bases, leaving 11 bases between them. The germline V gene has CDR1 SGDLS and CDR2 YYNGEE. CDR3 length: 13 amino acids. CDR3 in DNA: TGTGCCAGCAGCCCTGCAGGGAGTGAAAAACTGTTTTTT. As protein: CASSPAGSEKLFF.

The chain links TRBV10-3 to TRBJ2-5; D gene ambiguous. The CDR3 is 13 residues long. V was pared by 7 bases and J by 1 base, with 10 bases between. Germline V lookup: CDR1 ENHRY, CDR2 SYGVKD. CDR3 amino acids: CAITRAAQETQYF. CDR3 DNA: TGTGCCATCACTCGGGCAGCCCAAGAGACCCAGTACTTC.